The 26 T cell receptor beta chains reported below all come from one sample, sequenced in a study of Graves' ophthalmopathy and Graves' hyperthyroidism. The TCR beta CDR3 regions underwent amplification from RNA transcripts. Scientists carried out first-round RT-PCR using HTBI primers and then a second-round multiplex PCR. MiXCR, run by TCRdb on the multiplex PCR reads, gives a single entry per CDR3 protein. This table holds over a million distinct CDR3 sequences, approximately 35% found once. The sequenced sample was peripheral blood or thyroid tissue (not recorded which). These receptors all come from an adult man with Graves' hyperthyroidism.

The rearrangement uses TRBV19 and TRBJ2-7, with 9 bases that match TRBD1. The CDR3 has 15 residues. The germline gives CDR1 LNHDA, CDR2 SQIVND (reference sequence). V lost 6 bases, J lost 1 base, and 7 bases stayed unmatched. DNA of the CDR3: TGTGCCAGTAGGAATACCGGGACAGGGTCCTACGAGCAGTACTTC. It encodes CASRNTGTGSYEQYF.

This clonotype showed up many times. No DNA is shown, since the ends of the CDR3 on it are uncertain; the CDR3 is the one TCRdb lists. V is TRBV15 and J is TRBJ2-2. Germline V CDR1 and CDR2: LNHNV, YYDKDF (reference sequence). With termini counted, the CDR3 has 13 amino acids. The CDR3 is CATSRVGQGAAFF.

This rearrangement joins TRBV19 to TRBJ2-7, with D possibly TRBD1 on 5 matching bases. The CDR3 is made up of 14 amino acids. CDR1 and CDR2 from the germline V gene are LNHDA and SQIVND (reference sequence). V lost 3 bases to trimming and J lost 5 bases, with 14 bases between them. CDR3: CASSMGQGMDEQYF. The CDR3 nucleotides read TGTGCCAGTAGTATGGGCCAGGGAATGGACGAGCAGTACTTC.

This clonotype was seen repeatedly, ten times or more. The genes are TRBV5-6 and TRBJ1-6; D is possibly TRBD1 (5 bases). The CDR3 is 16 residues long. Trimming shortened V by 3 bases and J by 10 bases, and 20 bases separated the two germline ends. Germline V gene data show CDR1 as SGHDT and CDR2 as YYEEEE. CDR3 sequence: CASSSPRMGEGSPLHF. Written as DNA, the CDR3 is TGTGCCAGCAGCTCACCCCGTATGGGGGAGGGGTCACCCCTCCACTTT. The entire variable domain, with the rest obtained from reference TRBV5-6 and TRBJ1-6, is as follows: DAGVTQSPTHLIKTRGQQVTLRCSPKSGHDTVSWYQQALGQGPQFIFQYYEEEERQRGNFPDRFSGHQFPNYSSELNVNALLLGDSALYLCASSSPRMGEGSPLHFGNGTRLTVT.

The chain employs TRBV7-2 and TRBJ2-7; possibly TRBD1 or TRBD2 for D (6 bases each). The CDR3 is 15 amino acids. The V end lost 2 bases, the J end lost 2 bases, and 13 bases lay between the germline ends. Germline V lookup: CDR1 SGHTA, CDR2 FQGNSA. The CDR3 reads CASSLRGQGPYEQYF. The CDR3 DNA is TGTGCCAGCAGCTTACGGGGGCAGGGGCCCTACGAGCAGTACTTC.

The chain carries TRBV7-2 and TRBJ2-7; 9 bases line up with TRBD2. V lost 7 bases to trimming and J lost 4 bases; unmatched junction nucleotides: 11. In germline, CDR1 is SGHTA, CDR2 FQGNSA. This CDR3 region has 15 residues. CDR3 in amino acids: CASKGPERGAYEQYF. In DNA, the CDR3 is TGTGCCAGCAAGGGTCCGGAGCGGGGGGCTTACGAGCAGTACTTC. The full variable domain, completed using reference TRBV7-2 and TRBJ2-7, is GAGVSQSPSNKVTEKGKDVELRCDPISGHTALYWYRQSLGQGLEFLIYFQGNSAPDKSGLPSDRFSAERTGGSVSTLTIQRTQQEDSAVYLCASKGPERGAYEQYFGPGTRLTVT.

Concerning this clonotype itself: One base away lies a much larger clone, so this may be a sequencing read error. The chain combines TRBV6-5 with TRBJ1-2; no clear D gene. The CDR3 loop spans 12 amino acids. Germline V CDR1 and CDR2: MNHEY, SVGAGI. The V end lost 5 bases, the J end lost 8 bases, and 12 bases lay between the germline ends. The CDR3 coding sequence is TGTGCCAGCAGTGATCGGCCCGCCGGCTACACCTTC. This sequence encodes CASSDRPAGYTF.

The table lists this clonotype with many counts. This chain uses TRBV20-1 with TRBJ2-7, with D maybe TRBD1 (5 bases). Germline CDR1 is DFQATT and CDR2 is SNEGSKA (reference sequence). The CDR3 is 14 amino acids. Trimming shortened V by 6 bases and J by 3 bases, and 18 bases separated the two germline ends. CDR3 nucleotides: TGCAGTGCCCCGGACCGCGGTCAGGGCTACGAGCAGTACTTC. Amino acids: CSAPDRGQGYEQYF.

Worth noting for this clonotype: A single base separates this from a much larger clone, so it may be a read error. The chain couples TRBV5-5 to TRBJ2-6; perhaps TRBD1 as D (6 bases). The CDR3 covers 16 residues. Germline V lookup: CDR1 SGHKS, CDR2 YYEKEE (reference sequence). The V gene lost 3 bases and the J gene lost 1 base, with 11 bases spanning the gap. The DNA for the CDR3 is TGTGCCAGCAGCTCCGACAGGACTTCTGGGGCCAACGTCCTGACTTTC. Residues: CASSSDRTSGANVLTF.

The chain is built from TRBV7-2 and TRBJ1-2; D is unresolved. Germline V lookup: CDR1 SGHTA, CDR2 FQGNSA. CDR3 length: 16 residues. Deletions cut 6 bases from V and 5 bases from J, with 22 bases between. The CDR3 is CASRHTRQVPGYGYTF. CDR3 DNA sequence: TGTGCCAGCAGACACACCCGGCAGGTCCCCGGGTATGGCTACACCTTC.

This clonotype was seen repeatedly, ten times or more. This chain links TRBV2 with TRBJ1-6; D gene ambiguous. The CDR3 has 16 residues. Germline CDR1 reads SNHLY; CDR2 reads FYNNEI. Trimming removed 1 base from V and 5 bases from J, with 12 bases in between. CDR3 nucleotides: TGTGCCAGCAGTGAAGTCTTAATGATGGATAATTCACCCCTCCACTTT. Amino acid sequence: CASSEVLMMDNSPLHF.

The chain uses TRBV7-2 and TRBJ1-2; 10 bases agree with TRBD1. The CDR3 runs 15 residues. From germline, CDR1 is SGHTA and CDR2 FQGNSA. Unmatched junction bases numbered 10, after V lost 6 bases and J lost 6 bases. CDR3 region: CASRQTGGSRDGYTF. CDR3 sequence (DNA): TGTGCCAGCAGGCAGACAGGGGGCAGCCGCGATGGCTACACCTTC.

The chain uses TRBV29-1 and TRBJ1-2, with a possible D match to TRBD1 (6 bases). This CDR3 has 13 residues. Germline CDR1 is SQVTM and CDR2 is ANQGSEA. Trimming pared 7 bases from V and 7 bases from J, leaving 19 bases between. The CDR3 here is CSAIPRGALGYTF. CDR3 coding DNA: TGCAGCGCCATCCCCCGGGGGGCGCTTGGCTACACCTTC.

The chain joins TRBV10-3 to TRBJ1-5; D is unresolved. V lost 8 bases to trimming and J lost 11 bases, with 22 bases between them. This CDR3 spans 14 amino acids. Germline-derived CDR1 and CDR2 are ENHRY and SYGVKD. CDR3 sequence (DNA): TGTGCCATCCGAGAGGAGAGGAGTCAAGAGACCCAGCATTTT. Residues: CAIREERSQETQHF.

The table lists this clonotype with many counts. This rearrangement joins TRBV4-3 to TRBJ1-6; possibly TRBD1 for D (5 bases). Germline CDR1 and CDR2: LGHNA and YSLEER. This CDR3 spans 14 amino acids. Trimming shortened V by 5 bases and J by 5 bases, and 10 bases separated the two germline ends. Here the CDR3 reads CASSGDGDNSPLHF. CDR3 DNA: TGCGCCAGCAGCGGGGACGGGGATAATTCACCCCTCCACTTT.

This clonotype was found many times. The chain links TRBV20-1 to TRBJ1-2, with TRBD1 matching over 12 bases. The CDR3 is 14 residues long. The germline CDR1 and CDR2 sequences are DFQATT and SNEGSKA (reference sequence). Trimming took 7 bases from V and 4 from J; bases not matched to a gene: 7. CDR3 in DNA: TGCAGTGGGACGGGACAGGGGGCAGTCTATGGCTACACCTTC. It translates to CSGTGQGAVYGYTF.

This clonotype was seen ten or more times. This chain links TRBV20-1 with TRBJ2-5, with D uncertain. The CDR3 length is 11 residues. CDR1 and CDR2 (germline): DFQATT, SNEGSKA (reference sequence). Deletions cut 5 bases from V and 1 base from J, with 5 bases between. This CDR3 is CSAELQETQYF. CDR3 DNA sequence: TGCAGTGCTGAACTCCAAGAGACCCAGTACTTC.

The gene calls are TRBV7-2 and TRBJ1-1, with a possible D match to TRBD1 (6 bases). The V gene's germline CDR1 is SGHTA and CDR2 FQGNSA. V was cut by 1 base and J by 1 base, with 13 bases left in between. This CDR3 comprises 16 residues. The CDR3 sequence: CASSLVAGDRNTEAFF. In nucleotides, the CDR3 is TGTGCCAGCAGCTTAGTTGCAGGGGATAGGAACACTGAAGCTTTCTTT.

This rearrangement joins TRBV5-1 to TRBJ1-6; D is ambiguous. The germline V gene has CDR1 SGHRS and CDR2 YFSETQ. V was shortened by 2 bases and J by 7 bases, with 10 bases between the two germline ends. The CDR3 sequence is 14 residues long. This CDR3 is CASSFGWGNSPLHF. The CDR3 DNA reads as TGCGCCAGCAGCTTCGGTTGGGGAAATTCACCCCTCCACTTT.

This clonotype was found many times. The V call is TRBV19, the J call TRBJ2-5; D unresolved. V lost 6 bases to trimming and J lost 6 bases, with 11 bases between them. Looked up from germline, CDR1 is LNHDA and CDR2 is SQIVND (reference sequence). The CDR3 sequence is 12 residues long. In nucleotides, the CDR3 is TGTGCCAGTAGCGACCGAAGAAAGACCCAGTACTTC. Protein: CASSDRRKTQYF.

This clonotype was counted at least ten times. DNA of the CDR3: TGTGCCAGCAGCTCCGGCTTTGTCTCTGGAAACACCATATATTTT. Translating it yields CASSSGFVSGNTIYF. The rearrangement uses TRBV7-2 and TRBJ1-3; D is ambiguous. V shed 4 bases and J shed 0 bases, with 10 bases lying between them. Germline V lookup: CDR1 SGHTA, CDR2 FQGNSA. CDR3 size: 15 residues.

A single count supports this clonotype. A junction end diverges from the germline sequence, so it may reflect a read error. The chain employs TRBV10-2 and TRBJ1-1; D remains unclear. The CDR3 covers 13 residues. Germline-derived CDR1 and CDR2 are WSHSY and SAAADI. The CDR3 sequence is CASSYFAPTEAFF. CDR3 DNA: TGTGCCAGCAGTTACTTCGCGCCCACTGAAGCTTTCTTT.

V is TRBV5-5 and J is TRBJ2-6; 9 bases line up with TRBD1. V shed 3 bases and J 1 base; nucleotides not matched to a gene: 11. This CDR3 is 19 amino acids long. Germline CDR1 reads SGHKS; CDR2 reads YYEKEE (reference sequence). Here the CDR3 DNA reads TGTGCCAGCAGCTCCAACCGGGACAGGGCGATTTCTGGGGCCAACGTCCTGACTTTC. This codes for CASSSNRDRAISGANVLTF.

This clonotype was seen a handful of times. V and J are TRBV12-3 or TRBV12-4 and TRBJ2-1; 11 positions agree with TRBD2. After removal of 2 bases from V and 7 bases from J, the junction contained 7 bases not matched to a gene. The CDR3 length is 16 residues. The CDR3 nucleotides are TGTGCCAGCAGTTTAAGAGTAGCGGGAGGGGGGAATGAGCAGTTCTTC. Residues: CASSLRVAGGGNEQFF.

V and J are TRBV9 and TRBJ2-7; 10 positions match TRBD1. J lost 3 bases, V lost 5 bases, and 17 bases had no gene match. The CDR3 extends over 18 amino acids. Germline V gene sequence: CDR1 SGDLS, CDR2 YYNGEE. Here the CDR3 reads CASSPLRDRGFSYYEQYF. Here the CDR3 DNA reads TGTGCCAGCAGTCCCCTGCGGGACAGGGGATTCAGTTACTACGAGCAGTACTTC.

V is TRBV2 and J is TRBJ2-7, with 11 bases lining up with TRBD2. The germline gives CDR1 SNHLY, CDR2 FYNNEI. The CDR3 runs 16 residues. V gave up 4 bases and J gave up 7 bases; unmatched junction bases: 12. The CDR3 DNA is TGTGCCAGCAGTGTCGGGACTAGCGGACGTTTTGGAGAGCAGTACTTC. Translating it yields CASSVGTSGRFGEQYF. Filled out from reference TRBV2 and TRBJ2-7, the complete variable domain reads EPEVTQTPSHQVTQMGQEVILRCVPISNHLYFYWYRQILGQKVEFLVSFYNNEISEKSEIFDDQFSVERPDGSNFTLKIRSTKLEDSAMYFCASSVGTSGRFGEQYFGPGTRLTVT.